This TCR beta chain was sequenced during a study of breast tumors, draining lymph nodes, adjacent tissues. TCRdb re-analysed the multiplex PCR reads in MiXCR, keeping a single row per CDR3 protein. The sample includes about 200,000 distinct CDR3 sequences, about 32% of them seen just once. Per the germline V gene, CDR1 is MNHEY and CDR2 is SVGAGI. V was clipped by 5 bases and J by 6 bases, with 13 bases between them. The CDR3 loop spans 14 amino acids. As regards this clonotype: Possible read error: a much larger clone is one base away.

The lymph nodes were axillary draining lymph nodes from breast cancer patients. The TCR sequence derives from a female donor with breast cancer. Some clones in this sample may be carry-over from other donors' samples. Material: axillary lymph node tissue. The chain links TRBV6-5 to TRBJ1-4; D is uncertain. CDR3 sequence (DNA): TGTGCCAGCAGTCCGACTTACGCGGATGAAAAACTGTTTTTT. The encoded protein is CASSPTYADEKLFF.